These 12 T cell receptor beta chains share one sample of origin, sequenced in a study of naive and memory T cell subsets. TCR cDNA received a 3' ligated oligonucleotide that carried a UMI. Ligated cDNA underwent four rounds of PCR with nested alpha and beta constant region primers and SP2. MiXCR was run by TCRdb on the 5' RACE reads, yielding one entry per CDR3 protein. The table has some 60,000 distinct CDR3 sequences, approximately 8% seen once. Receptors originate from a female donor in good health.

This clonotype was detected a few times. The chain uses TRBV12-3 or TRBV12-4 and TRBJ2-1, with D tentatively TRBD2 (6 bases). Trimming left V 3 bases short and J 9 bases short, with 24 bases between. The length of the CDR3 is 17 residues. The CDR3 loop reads CASSFPPGNRGWGEQFF. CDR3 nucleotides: TGTGCCAGCAGTTTCCCCCCAGGGAACCGGGGGTGGGGTGAGCAGTTCTTC.

CDR3 nucleotide sequence: TGTGCCAGCAGTCCCACTAGCGGCGGGGGCCTGACAGATACGCAGTATTTT. Translation gives CASSPTSGGGLTDTQYF. The chain has TRBV12-3 or TRBV12-4 and TRBJ2-3, with 8 bases matching TRBD2. This CDR3 region has 17 residues. V was clipped by 5 bases and J by 3 bases; unmatched bases: 13.

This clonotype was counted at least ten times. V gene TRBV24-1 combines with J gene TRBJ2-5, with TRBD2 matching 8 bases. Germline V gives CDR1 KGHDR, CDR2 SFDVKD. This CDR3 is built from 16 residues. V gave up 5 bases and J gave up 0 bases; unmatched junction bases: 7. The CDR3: CATSAGAGDYQETQYF. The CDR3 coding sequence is TGTGCCACCAGTGCCGGAGCGGGGGACTACCAAGAGACCCAGTACTTC.

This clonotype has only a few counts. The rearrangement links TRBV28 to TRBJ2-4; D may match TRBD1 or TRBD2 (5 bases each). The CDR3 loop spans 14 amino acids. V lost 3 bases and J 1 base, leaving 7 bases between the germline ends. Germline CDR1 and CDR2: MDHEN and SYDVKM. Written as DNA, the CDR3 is TGTGCCAGCAGTTTGGGGACGGCCAAAAACATTCAGTACTTC. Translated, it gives CASSLGTAKNIQYF.

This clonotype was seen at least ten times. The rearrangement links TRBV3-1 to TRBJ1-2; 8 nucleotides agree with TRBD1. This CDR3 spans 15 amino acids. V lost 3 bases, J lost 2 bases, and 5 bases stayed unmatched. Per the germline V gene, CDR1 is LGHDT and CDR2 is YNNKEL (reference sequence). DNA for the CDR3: TGTGCCAGCAGCCACCGACAGGGGCTCAACTATGGCTACACCTTC. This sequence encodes CASSHRQGLNYGYTF.

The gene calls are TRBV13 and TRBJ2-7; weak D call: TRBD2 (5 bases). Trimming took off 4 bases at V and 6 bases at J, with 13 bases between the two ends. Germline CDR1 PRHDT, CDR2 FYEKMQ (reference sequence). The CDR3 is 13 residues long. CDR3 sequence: CASSSPPRGEQYF. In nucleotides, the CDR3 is TGTGCCAGCAGCTCCCCTCCCCGGGGCGAGCAGTACTTC.

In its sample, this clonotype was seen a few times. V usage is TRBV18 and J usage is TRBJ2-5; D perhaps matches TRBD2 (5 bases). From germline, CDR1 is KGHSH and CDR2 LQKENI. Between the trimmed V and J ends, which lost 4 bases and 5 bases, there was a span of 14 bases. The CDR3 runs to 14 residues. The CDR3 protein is CASSQRTGRETQYF. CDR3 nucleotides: TGTGCCAGCTCACAACGGACTGGACGGGAGACCCAGTACTTC.

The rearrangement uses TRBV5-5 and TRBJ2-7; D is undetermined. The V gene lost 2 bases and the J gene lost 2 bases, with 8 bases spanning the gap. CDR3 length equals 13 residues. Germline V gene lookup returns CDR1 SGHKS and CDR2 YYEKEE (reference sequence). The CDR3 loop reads CASSFVSPYEQYF. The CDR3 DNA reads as TGTGCCAGCAGCTTTGTGTCGCCCTACGAGCAGTACTTC.

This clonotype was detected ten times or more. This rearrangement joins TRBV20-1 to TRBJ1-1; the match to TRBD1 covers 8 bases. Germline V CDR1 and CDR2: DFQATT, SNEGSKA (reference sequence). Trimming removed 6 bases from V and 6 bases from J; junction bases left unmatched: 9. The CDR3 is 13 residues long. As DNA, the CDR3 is TGCAGTGCCGATAAGGACAGGGCGGCTGAAGCTTTCTTT. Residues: CSADKDRAAEAFF.

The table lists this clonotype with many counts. CDR3: CASRGTDGNTIYF. The DNA for the CDR3 is TGTGCCAGCAGAGGGACAGATGGAAACACCATATATTTT. The chain carries TRBV28 and TRBJ1-3; 7 nucleotides agree with TRBD1. The ends lost 6 bases at V and 3 bases at J; junction bases unmatched: 2. There are 13 residues in the CDR3. CDR1 MDHEN and CDR2 SYDVKM come from the germline V gene.

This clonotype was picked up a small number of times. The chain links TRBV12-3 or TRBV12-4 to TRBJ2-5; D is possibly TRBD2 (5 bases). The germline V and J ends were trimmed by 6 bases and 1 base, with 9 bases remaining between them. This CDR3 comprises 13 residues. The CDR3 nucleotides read TGTGCCAGCAGACGGGGAGCCCAAGAGACCCAGTACTTC. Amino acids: CASRRGAQETQYF.

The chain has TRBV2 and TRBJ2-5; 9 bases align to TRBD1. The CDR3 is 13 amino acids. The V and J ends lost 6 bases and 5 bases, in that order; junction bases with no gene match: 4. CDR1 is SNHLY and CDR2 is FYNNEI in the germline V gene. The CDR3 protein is CASRGTGSETQYF. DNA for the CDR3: TGTGCCAGCAGGGGGACAGGGAGCGAGACCCAGTACTTC.